Each of the 25 T cell receptor beta chains below was sequenced from the same sample in a study of early T cells in non-severe SARS-CoV-2 infection (dated by TCRdb to about 2021). Library prep was done by 5' RACE. The run used a NextSeq 500. TCRdb trimmed public reads at Q25 via fastp, called clones via MiXCR and kept in-frame beta chains. Each CDR3 protein gets just one entry, which takes the most common genes and DNA from the rows behind it. The sample table shows tens of thousands of distinct CDR3 sequences, and over 4.5% are seen once. The top ten constitute more than 3% of the sample. Sample: whole blood, taken at baseline. Receptors originate from an adult who was a healthcare worker with PCR-confirmed SARS-CoV-2 infection or an uninfected control (not recorded which).

This clonotype was detected only a few times. The V call is TRBV19, the J call TRBJ1-4; D is ambiguous. Between the trimmed V and J ends, which lost 6 bases and 0 bases, there was a span of 8 bases. Looked up from germline, CDR1 is LNHDA and CDR2 is SQIVND (reference sequence). This CDR3 has 14 amino acids. The CDR3 nucleotides read TGTGCCAGTAGAGACGGGGCAACTAATGAAAAACTGTTTTTT. Amino acids: CASRDGATNEKLFF.

This clonotype was counted between two and nine times. The CDR3 sequence: CAWSLARETQYF. CDR3 DNA sequence: TGTGCCTGGAGTCTAGCGCGTGAGACCCAGTACTTC. V usage is TRBV30 and J usage is TRBJ2-5; TRBD2 might be the D (6 bases). Germline V gives CDR1 GTSNPN, CDR2 SVGIG (reference sequence). The V and J ends lost 2 bases and 5 bases respectively, with 9 bases between them. CDR3 size: 12 residues. The variable domain in full, with the rest retrieved from reference TRBV30 and TRBJ2-5, is SQTIHQWPATLVQPVGSPLSLECTVEGTSNPNLYWYRQAAGRGLQLLFYSVGIGQISSEVPQNLSASRPQDRQFILSSKKLLLSDSGFYLCAWSLARETQYFGPGTRLLVL.

This clonotype was recorded many times. The rearrangement joins TRBV3-1 to TRBJ2-1, with 9 bases that match TRBD2. The CDR3 is 17 amino acids. The ends lost 0 bases at V and 4 bases at J; junction bases unmatched: 7. The germline V gene has CDR1 LGHDT and CDR2 YNNKEL (reference sequence). The DNA for the CDR3 is TGTGCCAGCAGCCAAGATCCCCTAGCGGGGACTTACAATGAGCAGTTCTTC. It is translated as CASSQDPLAGTYNEQFF.

This clonotype was seen many times. The V call is TRBV10-3, the J call TRBJ2-2; tentative D call: TRBD1 (5 bases). Trimming took off 0 bases at V and 6 bases at J, with 5 bases between the two ends. The CDR3 contains 13 residues. Germline CDR1 is ENHRY and CDR2 is SYGVKD. DNA for the CDR3: TGTGCCATCAGTGAGTCGGGGCCCGGGGAGCTGTTTTTT. Protein: CAISESGPGELFF.

The V and J genes are TRBV28 and TRBJ2-7; the D gene is possibly TRBD2 (6 bases). The CDR3 loop spans 12 amino acids. CDR1 MDHEN and CDR2 SYDVKM come from the germline V gene. Trimming shortened V by 7 bases and J by 7 bases, and 14 bases separated the two germline ends. The DNA of the CDR3 is TGTGCCAGCACCAAGCTTAGCGGTGAGCAGTACTTC. This codes for CASTKLSGEQYF.

This clonotype occurred many times. This sequence joins TRBV5-1 and TRBJ2-5; weak D call: TRBD2 (5 bases). The germline V and J ends were trimmed by 7 bases and 3 bases, with 13 bases remaining between them. The CDR3 length is 13 residues. CDR1 is SGHRS, CDR2 YFSETQ, per germline. In DNA, the CDR3 is TGCGCCAGCCGTCGGCTAGCAGAAGAGACCCAGTACTTC. Protein sequence: CASRRLAEETQYF.

This clonotype was counted many times. The chain has TRBV18 and TRBJ2-3; 12 bases fit TRBD2. With 6 bases clipped from V and 5 bases from J, the junction kept 6 bases outside the gene matches. Germline V lookup: CDR1 KGHSH, CDR2 LQKENI. This CDR3 has 15 residues. The CDR3 is CASSPLAGGQDTQYF. In DNA form, the CDR3 reads TGTGCCAGCTCCCCCCTAGCGGGAGGGCAAGATACGCAGTATTTT. Using reference TRBV18 and TRBJ2-3 for the parts outside the CDR3, the full variable domain is NAGVMQNPRHLVRRRGQEARLRCSPMKGHSHVYWYRQLPEEGLKFMVYLQKENIIDESGMPKERFSAEFPKEGPSILRIQQVVRGDSAAYFCASSPLAGGQDTQYFGPGTRLTVL.

Only a few counts were recorded for this clonotype. CDR3 residues: CSALGQKQETQYF. The DNA for the CDR3 is TGCAGTGCCCTGGGACAGAAGCAAGAGACCCAGTACTTC. The rearrangement joins TRBV20-1 to TRBJ2-5, with 7 bases lining up with TRBD1. With 6 bases clipped from V and 2 bases from J, the junction kept 6 bases outside the gene matches. The germline CDR1 and CDR2 sequences are DFQATT and SNEGSKA (reference sequence). The CDR3 loop spans 13 amino acids.

This clonotype was seen a few times. The J gene is TRBJ2-1, the V gene TRBV6-5, with D perhaps being TRBD1 or TRBD2 (5 bases each). V lost 5 bases to trimming and J lost 4 bases, with 15 bases between them. The CDR3 has 15 residues. Germline V CDR1 and CDR2: MNHEY, SVGAGI. The CDR3 protein is CASSQTASLYNEQFF. CDR3 nucleotides: TGTGCCAGCAGTCAGACAGCTAGCTTATACAATGAGCAGTTCTTC.

This clonotype was picked up a small number of times. The CDR3 region is CSARPGISYEQYF. CDR3 bases: TGCAGTGCTAGACCGGGGATCTCCTACGAGCAGTACTTC. The V call is TRBV20-1, the J call TRBJ2-7; D might be TRBD2 (5 bases). This CDR3 is built from 13 residues. Between the trimmed V and J ends, which lost 2 bases and 0 bases, there was a span of 8 bases. The germline gives CDR1 DFQATT, CDR2 SNEGSKA (reference sequence).

There are a few counts of this clonotype. The chain recombines TRBV20-1 with TRBJ2-3, with TRBD2 matching 7 bases. The CDR3 contains 13 residues. Trimming at V came to 3 bases and at J to 2 bases, leaving 2 bases not matched to a gene. Per the germline V gene, CDR1 is DFQATT and CDR2 is SNEGSKA (reference sequence). CDR3 protein: CSASRDYTDTQYF. In DNA, the CDR3 is TGCAGTGCTAGCCGGGACTACACAGATACGCAGTATTTT.

Many counts were recorded for this clonotype. This chain links TRBV20-1 with TRBJ2-7; D gene unclear. The length of the CDR3 is 12 residues. Trimming removed 5 bases at V and 2 bases at J, with 10 bases between. Germline loops: CDR1 DFQATT, CDR2 SNEGSKA (reference sequence). The CDR3 DNA is TGCAGTGCTCCGGACCGAACCTACGAGCAGTACTTC. It codes for CSAPDRTYEQYF.

Ten or more counts support this clonotype. CDR3: CASSLGTDTEAFF. The CDR3 region has the DNA TGCGCCAGCAGCTTGGGGACAGACACTGAAGCTTTCTTT. The chain links TRBV5-1 to TRBJ1-1; D might be TRBD1 (6 bases). The germline V gene encodes CDR1 SGHRS and CDR2 YFSETQ. The CDR3 length is 13 residues. V lost 0 bases and J lost 3, with 6 bases in between.

This clonotype was recorded many times. V gene TRBV9 combines with J gene TRBJ2-5; 7 nucleotides line up with TRBD2. After removal of 4 bases from V and 5 bases from J, the junction contained 8 bases not matched to a gene. This CDR3 region has 14 residues. Germline-derived CDR1 and CDR2 are SGDLS and YYNGEE. The CDR3 nucleotides read TGTGCCAGCAGCTCAGGGAGGGAGCCGGAGACCCAGTACTTC. Residues: CASSSGREPETQYF.

This clonotype was recorded many times. V gene TRBV6-4 combines with J gene TRBJ2-1; TRBD1 aligns across 8 bases. Trimming took 7 bases from V and 3 from J; bases not matched to a gene: 5. CDR1 is MRHNA, CDR2 SNTAGT, per germline. The CDR3 length is 14 residues. This chain's CDR3 is CASNQGAGYNEQFF. The CDR3 DNA reads TGTGCCAGCAATCAGGGGGCCGGCTACAATGAGCAGTTCTTC.

The gene calls are TRBV5-4 and TRBJ2-7; D is possibly TRBD1 (6 bases). This CDR3 comprises 16 residues. The V end lost 0 bases, the J end lost 3 bases, and 16 bases lay between the germline ends. Germline V gene sequence: CDR1 SGHNT, CDR2 YYREEE (reference sequence). The chain's CDR3 is CASSLAWLGAGYEQYF. CDR3 bases: TGTGCCAGCAGCTTGGCCTGGTTGGGGGCGGGCTACGAGCAGTACTTC.

This clonotype was observed at least ten times. The chain joins TRBV15 to TRBJ2-1; D gene ambiguous. V was trimmed by 0 bases and J by 16 bases, leaving 16 bases between them. The CDR3 contains 13 residues. Germline V lookup: CDR1 LNHNV, CDR2 YYDKDF (reference sequence). This CDR3 is CATSRDRRAARFF. The CDR3 DNA reads TGTGCCACCAGCAGAGATCGTCGCGCGGCACGCTTCTTC.

This clonotype appeared many times. The chain carries TRBV6-1 and TRBJ2-1; 10 nucleotides match TRBD1. CDR3 length: 19 amino acids. The junction had 13 bases not matched to a gene; V was cut back by 2 bases and J by 3 bases. Germline CDR1 and CDR2: MNHNS and SASEGT. The CDR3 protein is CASSEIPGQGPSDYNEQFF. CDR3 coding DNA: TGTGCCAGCAGTGAAATTCCGGGACAGGGGCCATCCGACTACAATGAGCAGTTCTTC.

This clonotype came up many times. The chain combines TRBV7-6 with TRBJ2-5; TRBD2 agrees at 8 bases. The ends lost 3 bases at V and 4 bases at J; junction bases unmatched: 4. The CDR3 spans 14 residues. CDR1 is SGHVS and CDR2 is FNYEAQ in the germline V gene. The chain's CDR3 is CASSFMAGGETQYF. CDR3 in DNA: TGTGCCAGCAGCTTTATGGCGGGAGGAGAGACCCAGTACTTC.

This clonotype occurred many times. This chain links TRBV7-9 with TRBJ1-4; 10 bases agree with TRBD1. From germline, CDR1 is SEHNR and CDR2 FQNEAQ (reference sequence). The CDR3 has 17 amino acids. V lost 5 bases to trimming and J lost 5 bases; unmatched junction nucleotides: 11. The CDR3 region has the DNA TGTGCCAGCAGCCGACGAACCGGGACAGGGGTAAATGAAAAACTGTTTTTT. Protein product: CASSRRTGTGVNEKLFF.

This clonotype came up a few times. The chain employs TRBV18 and TRBJ1-2; weak D call: TRBD1 (5 bases). This CDR3 has 15 amino acids. V lost 5 bases, J lost 4 bases, and 17 bases lay in between. Looked up from germline, CDR1 is KGHSH and CDR2 is LQKENI. The DNA of the CDR3 is TGTGCCAGCTCAGCTCCCGGGACGCAGACCTATGGCTACACCTTC. Translating gives CASSAPGTQTYGYTF.

Many counts were recorded for this clonotype. CDR3 DNA sequence: TGTGCCAGCAGTTTGCCAGGGCGGGATACGCAGTATTTT. This translates into CASSLPGRDTQYF. The chain uses TRBV28 and TRBJ2-3; weak D call: TRBD1 (5 bases). This CDR3 region has 13 residues. Germline V lookup: CDR1 MDHEN, CDR2 SYDVKM. The V end lost 3 bases, the J end lost 6 bases, and 10 bases lay between the germline ends.

The chain is built from TRBV7-2 and TRBJ2-5, with D maybe TRBD2 (6 bases). Trimming shortened V by 0 bases and J by 2 bases, and 10 bases separated the two germline ends. This CDR3 is 15 amino acids long. The germline V gene encodes CDR1 SGHTA and CDR2 FQGNSA. The DNA for the CDR3 is TGTGCCAGCAGCTTAGCCCAGGGAGGTCAAGAGACCCAGTACTTC. The encoded protein is CASSLAQGGQETQYF.

At least ten counts were recorded for this clonotype. CDR3 DNA sequence: TGCAGCGTTGAAGGGAACACTGAAGCTTTCTTT. It codes for CSVEGNTEAFF. The chain carries TRBV29-1 and TRBJ1-1; D unresolved. This CDR3 has 11 residues. The ends were cut back, 1 base at V and 1 base at J, with 1 base in the middle. Germline V gene data show CDR1 as SQVTM and CDR2 as ANQGSEA.

In its sample, this clonotype was seen a few times. The J gene is TRBJ2-1, the V gene TRBV7-3; 9 nucleotides agree with TRBD1. The germline V gene encodes CDR1 SGHTA and CDR2 FQGTGA. The junction had 10 bases not matched to a gene; V was cut back by 5 bases and J by 5 bases. CDR3 length: 16 residues. The CDR3 loop is CASSGRGTGRNNEQFF. The CDR3 bases are TGTGCCAGCAGCGGAAGAGGGACAGGGAGGAACAATGAGCAGTTCTTC.